This is a list of T cell receptor beta chains from one sample in a study of prognosis after radiotherapy for stage I lung cancer. TCRdb re-analysed the multiplex PCR reads in MiXCR, keeping a single row per CDR3 protein. Altogether 30,000 to 35,000 distinct CDR3 sequences are present, 40% to 50% being singletons, with the ten largest covering 15% to 20%. The sample in question was PBMCs, obtained before or after stereotactic body radiation therapy (not recorded which). Every receptor here comes from a donor over 45 with non-small cell lung cancer. CDR3s include the opening cysteine and the closing phenylalanine or tryptophan. Fields, in order: D gene, clone size, J gene, V gene, CDR3 protein, CDR3 DNA. D genes are given only for firm matches. Clone size is shown for a subset of rows, as once, few, many or a class of expanded clone.

. . TRBJ2-5 TRBV20-1 CSAAPTETQYF TGCAGTGCAGCCCCGACGGAGACCCAGTACTTC
TRBD1 many TRBJ2-1 TRBV11-3 CASATGCDMNEQFF TGTGCCAGCGCGACAGGGTGCGACATGAATGAGCAGTTCTTC
. medium-sized TRBJ2-7 TRBV7-9 CASSLAGVYEQYF TGTGCCAGCAGCTTAGCGGGGGTCTACGAGCAGTACTTC
. . TRBJ2-3 TRBV6-4 CASSITITDTQYF TGTGCCAGCAGTATCACTATCACAGATACGCAGTATTTT
. . TRBJ2-3 TRBV6-2/TRBV6-3 CASSYSTRRNATQDTQYF TGTGCCAGCAGTTACTCGACTAGAAGGAATGCGACCCAAGATACGCAGTATTTT
. . TRBJ2-7 TRBV11-2 CASSPRGNSYEQHF TGTGCCAGCAGCCCCCGGGGAAACTCCTACGAGCAGCACTTC
. many TRBJ2-3 TRBV24-1 CATMNAGDTQYF TGTGCCACCATGAATGCTGGAGATACGCAGTATTTT
. many TRBJ2-3 TRBV7-2 CASSIQQSGIVGDTQYF TGTGCCAGCAGCATCCAACAGAGCGGAATTGTGGGAGATACGCAGTATTTT
TRBD1 . TRBJ1-2 TRBV7-2 CASSKGQGGYGYTF TGTGCCAGCAGCAAGGGACAGGGGGGCTATGGCTACACCTTC
. . TRBJ1-2 TRBV11-2 CASSLKTNYGYTF TGTGCCAGCAGCCTCAAGACGAACTATGGCTACACCTTC
. many TRBJ2-7 TRBV18 CASSQGVEEQYF TGTGCCAGCTCACAGGGAGTGGAAGAGCAGTACTTC
TRBD1 many TRBJ2-7 TRBV6-4 CASTQGDEQYF TGTGCCAGCACCCAGGGGGACGAGCAGTACTTC
. . TRBJ2-7 TRBV7-2 CASSFPLGGFYEQYF TGTGCCAGCAGCTTTCCCCTCGGGGGATTCTACGAGCAGTACTTC
. once TRBJ2-5 TRBV5-1 CASSLAPRCLRETQYF TGCGCCAGCAGCTTGGCCCCCCGGTGCCTGAGAGAGACCCAGTACTTC
. many TRBJ2-3 TRBV5-8 CASSLYRATQYF TGTGCCAGCAGCTTGTATAGAGCTACGCAGTATTTT
TRBD1 . TRBJ1-2 TRBV25-1 CASSKNNRGLGYTF TGTGCCAGCAGTAAGAATAACAGGGGGCTTGGCTACACCTTC
TRBD1 . TRBJ2-7 TRBV2 CASMGDRLSYEQYF TGTGCCAGCATGGGGGACAGGTTGTCCTACGAGCAGTACTTC
TRBD2 many TRBJ2-3 TRBV19 CATTLGGGRADTQYF TGTGCCACCACGTTAGGGGGCGGGAGGGCAGATACGCAGTATTTT
TRBD1 many TRBJ1-6 TRBV9 CASSDRDHSPLHF TGTGCCAGCTCCGACAGGGACCATTCACCCCTCCACTTT
. many TRBJ1-1 TRBV9 CASTKSAGGGTEAFF TGTGCCAGCACCAAATCCGCCGGGGGGGGCACTGAAGCTTTCTTT
. many TRBJ2-7 TRBV19 CASSIFGDYEQYF TGTGCCAGTAGTATCTTCGGGGACTACGAGCAGTACTTC
TRBD1 medium-sized TRBJ1-2 TRBV5-1 CASSSTGWDYGYTF TGCGCCAGCAGCTCGACAGGGTGGGACTATGGCTACACCTTC
. . TRBJ1-2 TRBV30 CAWSGAGGYTF TGTGCCTGGAGTGGGGCAGGGGGCTACACCTTC
. . TRBJ2-3 TRBV24-1 CSTSWVSGTDTQYF TGTTCCACCAGCTGGGTATCTGGCACAGATACGCAGTATTTT
. . TRBJ2-3 TRBV5-1 CASSLYRERYSTDTQYF TGCGCCAGCAGCTTGTACCGGGAACGTTACAGCACAGATACGCAGTATTTT
. many TRBJ1-1 TRBV4-3 CASSQGVYTEAFF TGCGCCAGCAGCCAAGGAGTCTACACTGAAGCTTTCTTT
TRBD1 many TRBJ2-3 TRBV10-3 CAISDPRGDRGTDTQYF TGTGCCATCAGTGACCCAAGGGGGGACAGGGGCACAGATACGCAGTATTTT
TRBD1 . TRBJ2-7 TRBV7-9 CASSRGQGAYEQYF TGTGCCAGCAGCCGTGGACAGGGAGCCTACGAGCAGTACTTC
TRBD1 once TRBJ1-5 TRBV28 CANSVNDRVRQPQHF TGTGCCAACAGTGTTAATGACAGGGTGCGGCAGCCCCAGCATTTT
TRBD1 many TRBJ1-1 TRBV19 CAFVRDRSHMNTEAFF TGTGCCTTTGTGAGGGACAGGTCCCACATGAACACTGAAGCTTTCTTT
. . TRBJ2-3 TRBV12-3/TRBV12-4 CASSFMTTSTDTQYF TGTGCCAGCAGTTTTATGACAACCAGCACAGATACGCAGTATTTT
TRBD1 medium-sized TRBJ2-2 TRBV5-1 CASSLDSTGGMTGELFF TGCGCCAGCAGCTTGGATTCTACAGGGGGCATGACCGGGGAGCTGTTTTTT
. many TRBJ1-1 TRBV7-9 CASSLFAGNTEAFF TGTGCCAGCAGCTTATTCGCCGGGAACACTGAAGCTTTCTTT
. many TRBJ2-2 TRBV24-1 CATSDLRELFF TGTGCCACCAGTGATTTAAGGGAGCTGTTTTTT
. few TRBJ1-3 TRBV6-2/TRBV6-3 CASSYSSVGRGNTIYF TGTGCCAGCAGTTACTCGAGTGTCGGGAGGGGAAACACCATATATTTT
TRBD2 once TRBJ2-7 TRBV27 CASTHPGLEGEGAYEQYF TGTGCCAGCACCCATCCGGGACTAGAGGGAGAGGGCGCCTACGAGCAGTACTTC
TRBD2 once TRBJ2-2 TRBV7-9 CASSGTSGRSGELFF TGTGCCAGCAGTGGGACTAGCGGGAGATCGGGGGAGCTGTTTTTT
. . TRBJ2-1 TRBV20-1 CSARDRDFPYNEQFF TGCAGTGCTAGAGACCGGGACTTCCCCTACAATGAGCAGTTCTTC
TRBD1 . TRBJ1-4 TRBV5-4 CASSSGGRATNEKLFF TGTGCCAGCAGCTCAGGGGGGAGAGCAACTAATGAAAAACTGTTTTTT
TRBD2 . TRBJ2-3 TRBV6-2/TRBV6-3 CASSEAGSGGADTQYF TGTGCCAGCAGTGAAGCTGGTAGCGGGGGTGCAGATACGCAGTATTTT
. . TRBJ1-1 TRBV4-2 CASTPAGNTEASF TGTGCCAGCACCCCAGCGGGGAACACTGAAGCTTCCTTT
TRBD1 few TRBJ2-3 TRBV20-1 CSAREERTGDDFTQYF TGCAGTGCTAGAGAAGAACGGACAGGGGACGATTTTACGCAGTATTTT
. many TRBJ2-6 TRBV24-1 CATSDPNSSGANVLTF TGTGCCACCAGTGATCCTAACAGCTCTGGGGCCAACGTCCTGACTTTC
. . TRBJ2-5 TRBV2 CASRGQGPGNQRPQYF TGTGCCAGCAGGGGACAAGGACCCGGGAATCAAAGACCCCAGTACTTC
. . TRBJ2-6 TRBV7-3 CVSSRGPGGVGANVLTF TGTGTCAGCAGCCGGGGCCCAGGTGGCGTTGGGGCCAACGTCCTGACTTTC
TRBD2 . TRBJ2-1 TRBV10-3 CAFQSGSSYNEQLF TGTGCCTTCCAAAGCGGGAGCTCCTACAATGAGCAGCTCTTC
. many TRBJ2-7 TRBV20-1 CSASRTGLVEQYF TGCAGTGCTAGCAGAACAGGGTTAGTCGAGCAGTACTTC